The present entry profiles one T cell receptor (beta chain) with its context. Its cognate antigen is unknown. Other nucleotide sequences in the sample specify the same CDR3. V lost 4 bases, J lost 6 bases, and 2 bases stayed unmatched. The CDR3 extends over 13 amino acids. CDR1 and CDR2 from the germline V gene are SQVTM and ANQGSEA. The data were taken from a study of shared clonotypes between healthy human individuals. Clones were sequenced by immunoSEQ multiplex PCR, and TCRdb holds only the in-frame ones, with some missing. The profile shows about 1 million clones, about four fifths of them singletons. The donors, healthy adults who were HIV-negative, had experienced no recent acute infections or vaccinations. Overall study results and limits: Larger richness was generally estimated for naive than memory subsets.

The TCR sequence derives from a young man in good health. Some clones in this sample may be carry-over from other donors' samples. Sequenced input: memory CD4+ T cells from PBMCs. The sample's subset: CD45RA-negative fraction. This chain joins TRBV29-1 and TRBJ1-5; TRBD1 agrees at 11 bases. The CDR3 spells CSVGTGGSQPQHF. The DNA for the CDR3 is TGCAGCGTTGGGACAGGGGGCAGTCAGCCCCAGCATTTT.